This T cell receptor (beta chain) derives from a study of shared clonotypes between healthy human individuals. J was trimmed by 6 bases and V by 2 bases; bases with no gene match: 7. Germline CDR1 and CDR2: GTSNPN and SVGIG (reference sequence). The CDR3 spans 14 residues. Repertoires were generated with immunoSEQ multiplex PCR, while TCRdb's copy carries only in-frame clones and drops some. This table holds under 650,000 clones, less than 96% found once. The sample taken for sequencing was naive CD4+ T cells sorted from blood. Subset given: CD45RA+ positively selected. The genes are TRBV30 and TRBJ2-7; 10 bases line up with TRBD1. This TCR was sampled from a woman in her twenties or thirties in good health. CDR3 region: CAWSPGTGVREQYF. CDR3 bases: TGTGCCTGGAGTCCCGGGACAGGGGTTCGCGAGCAGTACTTC.